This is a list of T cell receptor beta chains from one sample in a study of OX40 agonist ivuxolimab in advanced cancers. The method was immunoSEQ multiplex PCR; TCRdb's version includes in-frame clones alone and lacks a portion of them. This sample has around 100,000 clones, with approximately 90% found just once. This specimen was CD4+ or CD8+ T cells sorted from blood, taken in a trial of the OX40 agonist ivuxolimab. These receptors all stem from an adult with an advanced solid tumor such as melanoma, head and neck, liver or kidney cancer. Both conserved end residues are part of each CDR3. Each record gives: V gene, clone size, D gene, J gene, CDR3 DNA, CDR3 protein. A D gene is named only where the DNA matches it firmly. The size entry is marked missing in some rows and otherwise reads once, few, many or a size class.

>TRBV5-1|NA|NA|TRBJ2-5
TGCGCCAGTAATAGGGGGGTCATCTTTAGAGAGACCCAGTACTTC
CASNRGVIFRETQYF
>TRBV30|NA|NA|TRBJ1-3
TGTGCCTGGAATCAGGGGCACAGCTCTGGAAACACCATATATTTT
CAWNQGHSSGNTIYF
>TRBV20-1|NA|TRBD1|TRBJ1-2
TGCAGTGCCTTCGACAGGGGCGGCTACACCTTC
CSAFDRGGYTF
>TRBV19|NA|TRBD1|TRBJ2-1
TGTGCCAGTAGCCTCAGACAGGGCTCCTACAATGAGCAGTTCTTC
CASSLRQGSYNEQFF
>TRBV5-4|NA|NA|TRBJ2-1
TGTGCCAGCAGCTTGGACTACTTCCCTAATGAGCAGTTCTTC
CASSLDYFPNEQFF
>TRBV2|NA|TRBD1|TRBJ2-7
TGTGCCAGCAGCGGCCCGACAGGGTTCTACGAGCAGTACTTC
CASSGPTGFYEQYF
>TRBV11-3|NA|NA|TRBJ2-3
TGTGCCAGCAGCCCGGGGACATACACAGATACGCAGTATTTT
CASSPGTYTDTQYF
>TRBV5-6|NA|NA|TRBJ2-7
TGTGCCAGCAGCCTCCGGGACCCTGGCTCCTACGAGCAGTACTTC
CASSLRDPGSYEQYF
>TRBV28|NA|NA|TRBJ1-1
TGTGCCAGCAGTTCCCACCTCCTGAACACTGAAGCTTTCTTT
CASSSHLLNTEAFF
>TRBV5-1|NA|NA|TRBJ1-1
TGCGCCAGCAGCTTGTTTGGGGGGAACACTGAAGCTTTCTTT
CASSLFGGNTEAFF
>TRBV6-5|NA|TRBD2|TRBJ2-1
TGTGCCAGCAGTTACTCTAGCGGGAGCTCCTACAATGAGCAGTTCTTC
CASSYSSGSSYNEQFF
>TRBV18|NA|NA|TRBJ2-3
TGTGCCAGCTCACCCGCATTGGGGTCCTACAGCACAGATACGCAGTATTTT
CASSPALGSYSTDTQYF
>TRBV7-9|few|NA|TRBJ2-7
TGTGCCAGCAGCTTCCCCCCGCCCCGGGCCTACGAGCAGTACTTC
CASSFPPPRAYEQYF
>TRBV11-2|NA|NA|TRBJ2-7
TGTGCCAGCAGCTTAAAACAGGGTTACTCCTACGAGCAGTACTTC
CASSLKQGYSYEQYF
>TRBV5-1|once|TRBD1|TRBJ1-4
TGCGCCAGCAGCTTGGGTACAGGGGAGAGCGAAAAACTGTTTTTT
CASSLGTGESEKLFF
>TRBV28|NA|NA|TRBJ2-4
TGTGCCAGCAGTTTCGGGCGAGGAAACATTCAGTACTTC
CASSFGRGNIQYF
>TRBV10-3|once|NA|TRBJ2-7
TGTGCCACCGGGGGAAGGGAGCCCTACGAGCAGTACTTC
CATGGREPYEQYF
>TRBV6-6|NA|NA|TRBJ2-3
TGTGCCAGCAGCCCACGACAGAAAGATACGCAGTATTTT
CASSPRQKDTQYF
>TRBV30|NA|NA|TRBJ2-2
TGTGCCACCAGGGCCCTTGTCGGCACCGGGGAGCTGTTTTTT
CATRALVGTGELFF
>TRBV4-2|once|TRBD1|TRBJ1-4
TGTGCCAGCAGCCCCCCGGGACAGGGAGAAGAAAAACTGTTTTTT
CASSPPGQGEEKLFF
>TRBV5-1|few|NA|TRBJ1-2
TGCGCCAGCCGGGCGATGGAAGGCTACACCTTC
CASRAMEGYTF
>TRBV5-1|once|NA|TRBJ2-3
TGCGCCAGCAGTGGGCTTTTTGGGACAGATACGCAGTATTTT
CASSGLFGTDTQYF
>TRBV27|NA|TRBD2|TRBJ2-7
TGTGCCAGCATCGGGCTACGGCGGGAGAGGGTGTACGAGCAGTACTTC
CASIGLRRERVYEQYF
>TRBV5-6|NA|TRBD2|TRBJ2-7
TGTGCCAGCAGCCGAGCGGGGATCTCCTACGAGCAGTACTTC
CASSRAGISYEQYF
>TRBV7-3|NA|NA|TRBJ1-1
TGTGCCAGCAGCTTTCGGAGGAACACTGAAGCTTTCTTT
CASSFRRNTEAFF
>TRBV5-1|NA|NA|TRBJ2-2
TGCGCCAGCAGAACAGCGGCCCTGAACACCGGGGAGCTGTTTTTT
CASRTAALNTGELFF
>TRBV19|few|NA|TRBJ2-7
TGTGCCAGTAGTATAGGAGGGACAACCGTCTTC
CASSIGGTTVF
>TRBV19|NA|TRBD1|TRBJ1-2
TGTGCCACTTCGACAGGGAATGGCTACACCTTC
CATSTGNGYTF
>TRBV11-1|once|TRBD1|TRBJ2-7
TGTGCCACCTCACGAATAGGAGCAGGGGGCCTGATCTACGAGCAGTACTTC
CATSRIGAGGLIYEQYF
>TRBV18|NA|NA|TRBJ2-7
TGTGCCAGCTCACTACTAGTCGGAGGGCAGGGGGTTCCCTACGAGCAGTACTTC
CASSLLVGGQGVPYEQYF
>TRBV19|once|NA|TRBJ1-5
TGTGCCAGTAGTATTAGTTGGGATCAGCCCCAGCATTTT
CASSISWDQPQHF
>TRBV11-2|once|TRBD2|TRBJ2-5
TGTGCCAGCAGCACGGCTCGATCTAGCGGGGGACAAGAGACCCAGTACTTC
CASSTARSSGGQETQYF
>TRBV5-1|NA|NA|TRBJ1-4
TGCGCCAGCAGCTTGGGGTCAGGGCAGTATGAAAAACTGTTTTTT
CASSLGSGQYEKLFF
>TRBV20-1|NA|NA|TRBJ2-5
TGCAGCGCCGCGCAAGAGACCCAGTACTTC
CSAAQETQYF
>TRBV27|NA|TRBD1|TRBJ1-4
TGTGCCAGCAGTTTATTCAGGGGGGGAACAACTAATGAAAAACTGTTTTTT
CASSLFRGGTTNEKLFF
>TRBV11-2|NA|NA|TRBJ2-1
TGTGCCAGCAGCATTAGCGGATCTGGGCCCTACAATGAGCAGTTCTTC
CASSISGSGPYNEQFF
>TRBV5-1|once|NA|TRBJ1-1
TGCGCCAGCAGCTCTCAGGGGAGCAACACTGAAGCTTTCTTT
CASSSQGSNTEAFF
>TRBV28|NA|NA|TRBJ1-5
TGTGCCAGCATTGGGGTCAGGTTGTTTAGCAATCAGCCCCAGCATTTT
CASIGVRLFSNQPQHF
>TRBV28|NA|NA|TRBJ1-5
TGTGCCAGCAGTTTTGAGGGGTATCAGCCCCAGCATTTT
CASSFEGYQPQHF
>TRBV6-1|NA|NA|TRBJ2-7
TGTGCCAGCAGTGAAGGTATTCCCGGATGGGACTACGAGCAGTACTTC
CASSEGIPGWDYEQYF
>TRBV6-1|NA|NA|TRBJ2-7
TGTGCCAGCCGGATAGACACAGGAGGCCGGGACGAGCAGTACTTC
CASRIDTGGRDEQYF
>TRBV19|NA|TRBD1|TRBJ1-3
TGTGCCAGTAGGGGGACAGCCCCTGGCTCTGGAAACACCATATATTTT
CASRGTAPGSGNTIYF
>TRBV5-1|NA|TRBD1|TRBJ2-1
TGCGCCAGCAGCTTAGGACAGGGCGCCTACAATGAGCAGTTCTTC
CASSLGQGAYNEQFF
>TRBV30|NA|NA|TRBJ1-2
TGTGCCTGCCTTCCGAGTGGTAGGGATGGCTACACCTTC
CACLPSGRDGYTF